Sequencing of this TCR beta chain was carried out in a study of T cells after yellow fever vaccination. Study-level information: Preparation of the low-cell-number fractions used SMART-Seq v4 Ultra Low Input.

Template switching with 5'RACE generated the TCR cDNA and added a universal primer site and UMIs. TCRdb re-analysed the 5' RACE reads in MiXCR, keeping a single row per CDR3 protein. The sample has under 200,000 distinct CDR3 sequences, around 10% seen once; the top ten hold roughly a third. Comment on this clonotype: Its antigen is unknown.

This CDR3 has 15 residues. Germline CDR1 is MNHEY and CDR2 is SVGAGI. The V end was cut by 2 bases, the J end by 4 bases, with 14 bases between. Study conclusions and caveats: Most clones from primary vaccination were detected again post-booster (96% CD4, roughly 91% CD8). Contamination of FACS-sorted repertoires by abundant clonotypes from the bulk population could occur.

The clonotype originates from a man aged 18-30 years who received the YFV17D yellow fever vaccine. The source material was CD8+ T cells sorted from PBMCs, sampled 15 days after the yellow fever booster vaccination. The rearrangement links TRBV6-5 to TRBJ1-1, with D perhaps TRBD1 (5 bases). The CDR3: CASSYGIGRGTEAFF. The CDR3 DNA is TGTGCCAGCAGTTACGGGATCGGGAGGGGCACTGAAGCTTTCTTT.